The entry below describes one T cell receptor beta chain. Its antigen is undetermined. This entry is derived from a study of cytomegalovirus exposure and HLA in healthy donors. General study findings and limits: A later analysis found most CMV-associated TCR beta chains apparently HLA-restricted. Most TCRs appeared rarely, but some public TCRs recurred in many donors.

It was with 60 Vbeta and 13 Jbeta primers that the PCR ran. Original methodology: The count from a later analysis was tens of millions of unique TCR beta chains, about 10 million of them shared. TCRdb's table, derived via immunoSEQ multiplex PCR, lists solely in-frame clones and lacks some. The V and J calls and clone size come from that table; D and trimming were worked out from the DNA. There are 100,000 to 120,000 clones in the sample; roughly 76% occur only once, and 6.9% lies in the top ten. J gave up 2 bases and V 5 bases, and 8 bases lay outside the gene matches. The CDR3 length is 15 residues. CDR1 is SGHTA and CDR2 is FQGNSA in the germline V gene. The donors (healthy individuals) were bone marrow donors.

The sequencing input was PBMCs. This chain joins TRBV7-2 and TRBJ2-5; 7 bases fit TRBD1. This receptor was identified in a man younger than 45 in good health and CMV-seropositive. The CDR3 nucleotides read TGTGCCAGCAGCCTCTACGGGACAGCTCAAGAGACCCAGTACTTC. It is translated as CASSLYGTAQETQYF.